Given below is one T cell receptor (beta chain) in context. The data are from a study of blood T cell repertoires in COVID-19. Background on the study: Acute and convalescent COVID-19 specimens originated in the United States, Italy and Spain. In each case, the material was cDNA or gDNA derived from T cells, B-cell-depleted T cells, or PBMCs.

CDR3 length: 15 amino acids. CDR1 SGHVS and CDR2 FNYEAQ come from the germline V gene. V lost 1 base and J lost 5, with 14 bases in between. Per the authors' pipeline: Estimated nucleated cell counts came from reference gene primer amplification. Only in-frame clones appear in the TCRdb table, and some are missing; sequencing was by immunoSEQ multiplex PCR. For V, J and clone size, that table is used; D and trimming come from the DNA. The sample consists of about 240,000 clones, approximately 82% of them appearing once. This chain uses TRBV7-6 with TRBJ2-5, with D perhaps TRBD2 (6 bases). This clonotype originated in a man aged 25 to 45 who had recovered from COVID-19. The material sequenced was peripheral blood. The CDR3 DNA is TGTGCCAGCAGCTTAGGAACTAGCAGTCTGGAGACCCAGTACTTC. Translated: CASSLGTSSLETQYF.